This T cell receptor beta chain appears in the sequencing data of a study of CD8 T cells in ankylosing spondylitis. Scientists made TCR beta libraries using quantitative 5'-RACE with molecular barcodes. TCRdb used MiXCR to reprocess the 5' RACE reads, holding one entry per CDR3 protein. In the table there are 150,000 to 200,000 distinct CDR3 sequences, about 18% of which are singletons. CDR3 size: 13 residues. From germline, CDR1 is SGHRS and CDR2 YFSETQ. The V end was cut by 3 bases, the J end by 9 bases, with 15 bases between. This clonotype was picked up many times. The sample taken for sequencing was blood, either unsorted or a sorted T cell fraction (not recorded which). The sequence derives from a male donor between 5 and 35 years old with ankylosing spondylitis or in good health (not recorded which). This chain connects TRBV5-1 to TRBJ1-2, with D possibly matching TRBD1 (6 bases). This chain's CDR3 is CASSYSQGTRYTF. The CDR3 nucleotides are TGCGCCAGCAGCTATTCCCAGGGGACGCGCTACACCTTC.